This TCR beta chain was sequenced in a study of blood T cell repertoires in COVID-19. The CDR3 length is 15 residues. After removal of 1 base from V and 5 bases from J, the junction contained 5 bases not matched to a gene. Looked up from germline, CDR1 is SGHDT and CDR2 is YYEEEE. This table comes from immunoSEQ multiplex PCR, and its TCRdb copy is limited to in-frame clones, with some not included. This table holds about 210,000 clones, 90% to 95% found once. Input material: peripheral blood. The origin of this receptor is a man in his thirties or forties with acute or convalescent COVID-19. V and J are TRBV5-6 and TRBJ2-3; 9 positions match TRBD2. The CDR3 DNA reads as TGTGCCAGCAGCTTGTTTTCTAGCGGGGAAGATACGCAGTATTTT. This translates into CASSLFSSGEDTQYF.